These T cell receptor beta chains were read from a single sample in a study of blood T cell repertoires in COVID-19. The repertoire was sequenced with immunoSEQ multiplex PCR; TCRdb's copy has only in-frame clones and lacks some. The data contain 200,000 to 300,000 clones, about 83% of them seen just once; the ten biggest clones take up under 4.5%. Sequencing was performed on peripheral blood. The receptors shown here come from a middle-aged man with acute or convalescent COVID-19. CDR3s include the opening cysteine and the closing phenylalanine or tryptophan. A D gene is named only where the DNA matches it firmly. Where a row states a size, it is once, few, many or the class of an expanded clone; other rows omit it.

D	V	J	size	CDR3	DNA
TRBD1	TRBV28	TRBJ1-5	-	CASRSRDRNQPQHF	TGTGCCAGCAGGAGCCGGGACAGAAATCAGCCCCAGCATTTT
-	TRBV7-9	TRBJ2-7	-	CASRSDGHYEQYF	TGTGCCAGCAGATCGGACGGACACTACGAGCAGTACTTC
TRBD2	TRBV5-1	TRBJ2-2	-	CASSLLAGGTGELFF	TGCGCCAGCAGCTTGCTAGCGGGAGGTACCGGGGAGCTGTTTTTT
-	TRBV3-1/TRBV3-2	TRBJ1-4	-	CASSQSRTGLGGEKLFF	TGTGCCAGCAGCCAGAGTCGTACAGGGTTAGGGGGTGAAAAACTGTTTTTT
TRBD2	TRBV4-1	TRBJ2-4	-	CASSQDDASGGKNIQYF	TGCGCCAGCAGCCAAGATGACGCTAGCGGGGGAAAAAACATTCAGTACTTC
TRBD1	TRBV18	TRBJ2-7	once	CASSPGGTGPLISDF	TGTGCCAGCTCACCCGGCGGGACAGGGCCCCTCATCTCTGACTTC
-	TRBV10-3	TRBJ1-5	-	CAISVEYSNQPQHF	TGTGCCATCAGTGTCGAGTATAGCAATCAGCCCCAGCATTTT
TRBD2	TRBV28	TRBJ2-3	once	CASSLSRGGRDTQYF	TGTGCCAGCAGTTTATCCCGGGGGGGGAGGGATACGCAGTATTTT
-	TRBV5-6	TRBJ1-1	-	CASSLALAMNTEAFF	TGTGCCAGCAGCTTGGCCCTGGCCATGAACACTGAAGCTTTCTTT
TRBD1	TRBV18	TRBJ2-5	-	CASSPSRAGGRETQYF	TGTGCCAGCTCACCCAGCCGTGCAGGGGGCCGAGAGACCCAGTACTTC
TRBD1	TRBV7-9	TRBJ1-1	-	CASDERDSSEAFF	TGTGCCAGCGACGAGAGGGACAGTTCTGAAGCTTTCTTT
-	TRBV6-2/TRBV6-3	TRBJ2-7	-	CASSYGRGHEQYF	TGTGCCAGCAGTTACGGCAGGGGCCACGAGCAGTACTTC
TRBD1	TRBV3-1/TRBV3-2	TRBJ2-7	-	CASSPYRDRGYEQYF	TGTGCCAGCAGCCCATACCGGGACAGGGGCTACGAGCAGTACTTC
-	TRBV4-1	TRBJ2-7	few	CASSYSYETGSYEQYF	TGCGCCAGCAGCTATAGCTATGAGACAGGCTCCTACGAGCAGTACTTC
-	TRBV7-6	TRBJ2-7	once	CASSLDDRDYEQYF	TGTGCCAGCAGTTTGGACGACAGAGACTACGAGCAGTACTTC
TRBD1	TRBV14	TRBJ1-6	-	CASSQPGTGRYNSPLHF	TGTGCCAGCAGCCAACCCGGGACAGGGAGATATAATTCACCCCTCCACTTT
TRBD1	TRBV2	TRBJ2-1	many	CASRSEGANEQFF	TGTGCCAGCAGGTCCGAGGGGGCCAATGAGCAGTTCTTC
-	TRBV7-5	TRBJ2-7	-	CARRARLAGGPYEQYF	TGTGCCAGAAGGGCTCGGTTAGCGGGAGGGCCCTACGAGCAGTACTTC
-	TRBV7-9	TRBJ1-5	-	CASSRGSQPQHF	TGTGCCAGCAGTCGAGGGAGTCAGCCCCAGCATTTT
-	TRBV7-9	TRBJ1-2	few	CATERAGLNYGYTF	TGTGCCACCGAAAGGGCAGGACTCAACTATGGCTACACCTTC
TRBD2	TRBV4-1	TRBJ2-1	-	CASSHRTSGTYNEQFF	TGCGCCAGCAGCCATAGGACTAGCGGGACCTACAATGAGCAGTTCTTC
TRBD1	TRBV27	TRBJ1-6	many	CASRRTGADNSPLHF	TGTGCCAGCAGGCGAACAGGGGCAGATAATTCACCCCTCCACTTT
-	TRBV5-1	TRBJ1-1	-	CASTLTGQGMNTEAFF	TGCGCCAGCACTTTAACGGGGCAGGGGATGAACACTGAAGCTTTCTTT
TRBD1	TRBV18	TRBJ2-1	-	CASSPQGELEQFF	TGTGCCAGCTCACCCCAGGGGGAGTTAGAGCAGTTCTTC
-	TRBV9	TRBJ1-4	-	CASSATPLGGYEKLFF	TGTGCCAGCAGCGCAACCCCTCTGGGGGGTTATGAAAAACTGTTTTTT
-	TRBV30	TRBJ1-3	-	CAWGGASGNTIYF	TGTGCCTGGGGGGGGGCCTCTGGAAACACCATATATTTT
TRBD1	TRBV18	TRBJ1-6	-	CASSPVTGTGSSPLHF	TGTGCCAGCTCACCGGTGACCGGGACAGGGAGTTCACCCCTCCACTTT
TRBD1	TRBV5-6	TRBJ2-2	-	CASSLGTGYTGELFF	TGTGCCAGCAGCCTAGGGACAGGGTACACCGGGGAGCTGTTTTTT
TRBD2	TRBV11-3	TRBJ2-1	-	CASSFGLAGASEQFF	TGTGCCAGCAGCTTTGGACTAGCGGGAGCTTCCGAGCAGTTCTTC
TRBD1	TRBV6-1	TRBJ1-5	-	CASSEGTGGPYSNQPQHF	TGTGCCAGCAGTGAAGGGACAGGGGGGCCTTATAGCAATCAGCCCCAGCATTTT
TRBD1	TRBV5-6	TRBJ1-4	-	CASRKGQARKLFF	TGTGCCAGCAGAAAGGGACAGGCCAGAAAACTGTTTTTT
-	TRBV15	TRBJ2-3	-	CATSSRDSYPDTQYF	TGTGCCACCAGCAGCAGGGACTCGTACCCAGATACGCAGTATTTT
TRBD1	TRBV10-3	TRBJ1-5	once	CAISTGQGSQPQHF	TGTGCCATCAGTACAGGACAGGGTAGTCAGCCCCAGCATTTT
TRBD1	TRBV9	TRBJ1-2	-	CASSQGQSYGYTF	TGTGCCAGCAGCCAGGGACAGAGCTATGGCTACACCTTC
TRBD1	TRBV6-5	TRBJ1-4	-	CASTTQGINEKLFF	TGTGCCAGCACCACACAGGGGATTAATGAAAAACTGTTTTTT
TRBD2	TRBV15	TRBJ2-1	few	CAIPTSGNNEQFF	TGTGCCATTCCGACTAGCGGGAACAATGAGCAGTTCTTC
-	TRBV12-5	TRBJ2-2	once	CASGLVAGGELFF	TGTGCTAGTGGTTTGGTTGCCGGCGGGGAGCTGTTTTTT
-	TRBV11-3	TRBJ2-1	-	CASSLRSSSYNEQFF	TGTGCCAGCAGCTTAAGGTCTAGCTCCTACAATGAGCAGTTCTTC
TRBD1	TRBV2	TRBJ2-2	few	CASSAGQGGPRGTGELFF	TGTGCCAGCAGTGCAGGACAGGGCGGCCCCCGAGGCACCGGGGAGCTGTTTTTT
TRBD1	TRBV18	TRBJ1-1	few	CASKPGGTEAFF	TGTGCCAGCAAACCAGGGGGCACCGAAGCTTTCTTT
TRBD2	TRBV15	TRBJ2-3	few	CATSRDPLLAGEPDTQYF	TGTGCCACCAGCAGAGATCCCTTACTAGCGGGGGAACCAGATACGCAGTATTTT
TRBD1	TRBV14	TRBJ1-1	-	CASSQWQGVTEAFF	TGTGCCAGCAGCCAATGGCAGGGGGTCACTGAAGCTTTCTTT
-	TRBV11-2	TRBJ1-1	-	CASSFSDSHTEAFF	TGTGCCAGCAGCTTTTCGGACAGCCACACTGAAGCTTTCTTT
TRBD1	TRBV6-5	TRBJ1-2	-	CASRAGQGSSGYTF	TGTGCCAGCAGGGCCGGACAGGGGAGTTCTGGCTACACCTTC
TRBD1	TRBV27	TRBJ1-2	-	CASSPAQGVVGYTF	TGTGCCAGCAGTCCGGCACAGGGGGTTGTGGGCTACACCTTC
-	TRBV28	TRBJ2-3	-	CASSLQGSSSTDTQYF	TGTGCCAGCAGTTTACAAGGGAGTTCTAGCACAGATACGCAGTATTTT
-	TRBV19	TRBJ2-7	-	CASSTKDSSSYEQYF	TGTGCCAGTAGTACAAAGGACAGTTCCTCCTACGAGCAGTACTTC